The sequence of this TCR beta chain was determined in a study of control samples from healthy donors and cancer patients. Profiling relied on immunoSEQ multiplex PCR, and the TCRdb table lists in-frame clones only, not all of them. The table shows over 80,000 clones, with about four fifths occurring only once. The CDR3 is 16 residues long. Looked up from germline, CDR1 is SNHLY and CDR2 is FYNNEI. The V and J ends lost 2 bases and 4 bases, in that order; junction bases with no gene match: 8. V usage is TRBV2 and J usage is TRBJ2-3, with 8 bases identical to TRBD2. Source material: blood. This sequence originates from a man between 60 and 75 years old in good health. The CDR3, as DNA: TGTGCCAGCAGTGAAAACCAGCGGGGGATCGCAGATACGCAGTATTTT. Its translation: CASSENQRGIADTQYF.